This T cell receptor beta chain was documented in a study of blood T cell repertoires in COVID-19. CDR1 and CDR2 from the germline V gene are SGDLS and YYNGEE. Germline trimming cut 4 bases from V and 0 bases from J; bases unmatched to any gene: 4. The CDR3 is 15 residues long. How the authors handled the data: Counts of nucleated cells, estimated from reference gene primer amplification, were obtained. The assay was immunoSEQ multiplex PCR, and TCRdb's table has in-frame clones only and misses some. V and J calls and clone size are as listed in that table; D and trimming were resolved from the DNA. This table holds 350,000 to 400,000 clones, 80% to 90% found once.

The receptor was isolated from a man between 18 and 29 years old who had recovered from COVID-19. This sequence joins TRBV9 and TRBJ1-3, with 7 bases that match TRBD1. The sequenced sample was PBMCs or T cells enriched from blood (not recorded which). In nucleotides, the CDR3 is TGTGCCAGCAGCCGGGACAGAAGCTCTGGAAACACCATATATTTT. Translating it yields CASSRDRSSGNTIYF. Using reference TRBV9 and TRBJ1-3 for the parts outside the CDR3, the full variable domain is DSGVTQTPKHLITATGQRVTLRCSPRSGDLSVYWYQQSLDQGLQFLIQYYNGEERAKGNILERFSAQQFPDLHSELNLSSLELGDSALYFCASSRDRSSGNTIYFGEGSWLTVV.